A single sample is the source of the 4 T cell receptor beta chains below, sequenced in a study of cytomegalovirus exposure and HLA in healthy donors. Both 60 Vbeta primers and 13 Jbeta primers went into the PCR. Sequencing was performed with immunoSEQ multiplex PCR; in TCRdb, only in-frame clones are kept and a portion is missing. The data contain 150,000 or so clones, roughly three quarters of them singletons. Material for sequencing was PBMCs. Receptors were obtained from a man aged 18 to 29 in good health and CMV-seropositive.

The chain joins TRBV11-3 to TRBJ2-7, with TRBD1 identical over 7 bases. The CDR3 spans 14 residues. Trimming cost V 1 base and J 6 bases; bases outside gene matches: 6. Germline loops: CDR1 SGHNT, CDR2 YENEEA. CDR3 in DNA: TGTGCCAGCAGCTTAGGAGATAACAGGGGCGAGCAGTACGTC. The encoded protein is CASSLGDNRGEQYV.

This clone has just a few counts. DNA for the CDR3: TGTGCCAGCAGCGTATCAGGGGCGACAGGGTCTGGGGCCAACGTCCTGACTTTC. Its protein product is CASSVSGATGSGANVLTF. The V call is TRBV9, the J call TRBJ2-6; TRBD1 aligns across 7 bases. The CDR3 totals 18 residues. J was trimmed by 1 base and V by 1 base; bases with no gene match: 8. Germline CDR1 reads SGDLS; CDR2 reads YYNGEE.

The chain carries TRBV19 and TRBJ1-2; the D is unclear. The germline gives CDR1 LNHDA, CDR2 SQIVND (reference sequence). V was shortened by 5 bases and J by 6 bases, with 19 bases between the two germline ends. The CDR3 spans 15 residues. The CDR3 nucleotides are TGTGCCAGTAGTCTACAGAGTGCCTCCCGTAATGGCTACACCTTC. It specifies CASSLQSASRNGYTF.

The gene calls are TRBV6-5 and TRBJ1-1; tentative D call: TRBD1 (5 bases). The CDR3 length is 13 residues. V lost 5 bases and J lost 4, with 11 bases in between. CDR1 is MNHEY and CDR2 is SVGAGI in the germline V gene. The CDR3 region is CASSTQGLTEAFF. In DNA form, the CDR3 reads TGTGCCAGCAGTACGCAGGGCCTCACTGAAGCTTTCTTT.